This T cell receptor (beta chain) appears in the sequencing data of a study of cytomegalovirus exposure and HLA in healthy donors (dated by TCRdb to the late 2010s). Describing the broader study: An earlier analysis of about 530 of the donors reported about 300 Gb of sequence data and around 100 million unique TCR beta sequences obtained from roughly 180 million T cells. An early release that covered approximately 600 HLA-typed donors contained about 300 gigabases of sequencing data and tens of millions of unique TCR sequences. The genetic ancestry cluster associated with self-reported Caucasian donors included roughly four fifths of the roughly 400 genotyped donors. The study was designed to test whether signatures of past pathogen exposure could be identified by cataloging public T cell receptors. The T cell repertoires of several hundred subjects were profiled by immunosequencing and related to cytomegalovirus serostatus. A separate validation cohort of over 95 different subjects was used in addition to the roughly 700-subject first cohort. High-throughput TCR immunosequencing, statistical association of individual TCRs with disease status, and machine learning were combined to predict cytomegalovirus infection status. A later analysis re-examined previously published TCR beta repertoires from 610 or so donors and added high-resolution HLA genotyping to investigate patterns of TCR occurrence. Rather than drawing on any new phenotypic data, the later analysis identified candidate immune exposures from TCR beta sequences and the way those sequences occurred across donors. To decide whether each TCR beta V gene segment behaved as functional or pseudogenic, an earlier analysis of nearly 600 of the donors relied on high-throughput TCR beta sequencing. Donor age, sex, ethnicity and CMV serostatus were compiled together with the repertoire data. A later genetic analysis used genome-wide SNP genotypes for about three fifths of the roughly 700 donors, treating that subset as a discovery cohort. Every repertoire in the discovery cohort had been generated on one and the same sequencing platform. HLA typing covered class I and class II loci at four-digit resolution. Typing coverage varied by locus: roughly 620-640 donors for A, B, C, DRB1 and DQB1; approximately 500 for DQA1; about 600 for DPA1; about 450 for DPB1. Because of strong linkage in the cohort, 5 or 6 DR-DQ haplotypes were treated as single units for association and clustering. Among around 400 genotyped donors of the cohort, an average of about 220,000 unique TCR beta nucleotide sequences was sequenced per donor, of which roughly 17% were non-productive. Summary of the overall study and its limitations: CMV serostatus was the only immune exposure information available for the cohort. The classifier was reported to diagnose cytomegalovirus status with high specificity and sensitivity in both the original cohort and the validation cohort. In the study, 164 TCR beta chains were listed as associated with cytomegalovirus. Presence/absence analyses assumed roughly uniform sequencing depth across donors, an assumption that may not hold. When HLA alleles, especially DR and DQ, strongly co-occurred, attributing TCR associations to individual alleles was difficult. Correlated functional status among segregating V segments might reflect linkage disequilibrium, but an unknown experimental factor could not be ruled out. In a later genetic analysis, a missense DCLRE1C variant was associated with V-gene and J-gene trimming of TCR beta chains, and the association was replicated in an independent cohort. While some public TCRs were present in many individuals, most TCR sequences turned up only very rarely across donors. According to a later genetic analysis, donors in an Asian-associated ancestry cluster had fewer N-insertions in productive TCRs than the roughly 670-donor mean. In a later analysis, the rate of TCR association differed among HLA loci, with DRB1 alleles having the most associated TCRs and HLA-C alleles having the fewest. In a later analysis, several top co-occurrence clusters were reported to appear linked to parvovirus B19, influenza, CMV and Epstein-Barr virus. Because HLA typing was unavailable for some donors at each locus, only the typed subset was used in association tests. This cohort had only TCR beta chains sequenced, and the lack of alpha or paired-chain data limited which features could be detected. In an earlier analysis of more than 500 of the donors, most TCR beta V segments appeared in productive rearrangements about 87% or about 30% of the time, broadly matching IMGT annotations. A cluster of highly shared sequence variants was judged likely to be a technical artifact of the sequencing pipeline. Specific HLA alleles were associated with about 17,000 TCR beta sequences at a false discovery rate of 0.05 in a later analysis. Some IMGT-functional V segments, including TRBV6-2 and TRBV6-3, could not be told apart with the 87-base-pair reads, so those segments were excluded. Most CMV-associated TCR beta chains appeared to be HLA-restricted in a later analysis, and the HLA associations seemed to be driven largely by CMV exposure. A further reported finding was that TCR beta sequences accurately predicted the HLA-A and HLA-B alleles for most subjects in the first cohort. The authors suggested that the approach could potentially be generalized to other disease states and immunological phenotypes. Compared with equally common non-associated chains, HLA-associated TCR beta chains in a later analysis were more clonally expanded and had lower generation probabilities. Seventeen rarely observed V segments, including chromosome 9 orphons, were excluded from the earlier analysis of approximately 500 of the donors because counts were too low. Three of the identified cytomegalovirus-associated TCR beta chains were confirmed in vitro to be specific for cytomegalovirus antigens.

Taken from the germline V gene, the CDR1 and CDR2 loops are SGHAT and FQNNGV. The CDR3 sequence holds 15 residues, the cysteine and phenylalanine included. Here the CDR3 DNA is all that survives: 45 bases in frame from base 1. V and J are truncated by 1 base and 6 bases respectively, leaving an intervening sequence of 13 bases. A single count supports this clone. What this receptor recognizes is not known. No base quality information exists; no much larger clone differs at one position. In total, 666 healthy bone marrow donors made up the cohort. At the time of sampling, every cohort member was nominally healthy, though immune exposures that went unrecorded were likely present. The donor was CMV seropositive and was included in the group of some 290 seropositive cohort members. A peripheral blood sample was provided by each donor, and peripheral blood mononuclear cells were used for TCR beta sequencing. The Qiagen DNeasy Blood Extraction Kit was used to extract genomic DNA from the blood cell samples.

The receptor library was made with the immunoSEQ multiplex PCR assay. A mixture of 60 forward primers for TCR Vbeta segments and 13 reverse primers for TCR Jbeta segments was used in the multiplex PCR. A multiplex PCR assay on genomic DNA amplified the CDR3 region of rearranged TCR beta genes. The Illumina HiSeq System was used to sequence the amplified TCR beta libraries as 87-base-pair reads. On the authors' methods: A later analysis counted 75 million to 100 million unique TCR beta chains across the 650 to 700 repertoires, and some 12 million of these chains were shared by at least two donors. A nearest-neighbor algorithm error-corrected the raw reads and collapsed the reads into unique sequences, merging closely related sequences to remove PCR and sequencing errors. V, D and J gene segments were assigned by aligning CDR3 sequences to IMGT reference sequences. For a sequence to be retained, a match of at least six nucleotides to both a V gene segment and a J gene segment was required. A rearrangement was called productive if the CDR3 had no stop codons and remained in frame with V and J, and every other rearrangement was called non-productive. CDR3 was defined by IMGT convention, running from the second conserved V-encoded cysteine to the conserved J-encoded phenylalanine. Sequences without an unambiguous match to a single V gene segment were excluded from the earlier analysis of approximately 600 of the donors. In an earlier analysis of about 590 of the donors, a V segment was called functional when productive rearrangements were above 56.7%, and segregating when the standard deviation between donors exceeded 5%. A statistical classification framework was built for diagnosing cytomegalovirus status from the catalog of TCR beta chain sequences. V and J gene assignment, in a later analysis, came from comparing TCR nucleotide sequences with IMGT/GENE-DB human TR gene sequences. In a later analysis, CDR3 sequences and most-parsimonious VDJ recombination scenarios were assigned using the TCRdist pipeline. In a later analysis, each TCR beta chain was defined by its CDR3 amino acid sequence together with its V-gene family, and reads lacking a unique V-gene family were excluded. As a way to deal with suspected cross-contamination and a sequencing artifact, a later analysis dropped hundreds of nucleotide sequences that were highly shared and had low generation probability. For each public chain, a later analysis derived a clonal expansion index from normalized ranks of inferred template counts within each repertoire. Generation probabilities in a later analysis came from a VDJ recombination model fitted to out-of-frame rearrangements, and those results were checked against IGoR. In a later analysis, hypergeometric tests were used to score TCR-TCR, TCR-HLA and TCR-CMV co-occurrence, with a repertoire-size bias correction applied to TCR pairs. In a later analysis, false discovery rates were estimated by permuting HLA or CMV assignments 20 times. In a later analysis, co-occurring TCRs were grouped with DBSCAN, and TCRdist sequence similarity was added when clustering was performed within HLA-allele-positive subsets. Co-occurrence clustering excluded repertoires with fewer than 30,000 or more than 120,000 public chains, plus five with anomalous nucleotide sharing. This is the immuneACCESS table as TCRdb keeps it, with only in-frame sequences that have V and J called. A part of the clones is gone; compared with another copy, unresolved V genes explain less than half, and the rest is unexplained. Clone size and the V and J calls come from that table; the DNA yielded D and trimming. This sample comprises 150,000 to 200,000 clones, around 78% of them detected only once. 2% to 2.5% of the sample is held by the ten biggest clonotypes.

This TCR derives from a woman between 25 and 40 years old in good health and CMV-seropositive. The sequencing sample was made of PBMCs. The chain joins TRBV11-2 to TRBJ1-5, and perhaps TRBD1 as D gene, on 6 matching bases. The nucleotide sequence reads TGTGCCAGCAGCTTAGGAGGGGGATTCGGTCAGCCCCAGCATTTT. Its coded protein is CASSLGGGFGQPQHF.